A selection of T cell receptor beta chains follows, all from one sample in a study of a mutant IDH1 vaccine in newly diagnosed glioma. Antigens of these TCRs are unknown. Some clones are missing from TCRdb's copy, which holds only in-frame ones; the method was immunoSEQ multiplex PCR. The table records tens of thousands of clones, under 90% of them present only once. The sequences come from PBMCs, collected from a glioma patient whose treatment included an IDH1 peptide vaccine. These receptors were obtained from a man between 18 and 35 years old with glioma. CDR3s include the opening cysteine and the closing phenylalanine or tryptophan. The order of the fields is V gene, CDR3 length, J gene, clone size, CDR3 protein. A row's size may be missing; if present it is once, few, many or a size class.

TRBV6-1	14	TRBJ1-2	NA	CASSDRHPLYGYTF
TRBV5-1	16	TRBJ1-4	NA	CASSHRGDRATEKLFF
TRBV7-2	15	TRBJ1-5	NA	CASSLAGQSPRPQHF
TRBV7-8	15	TRBJ2-7	NA	CASSSSGGGAYEQYF
TRBV10-2	20	TRBJ2-4	NA	CASSEGMKAGVSSAKNIQYF
TRBV28	13	TRBJ2-7	NA	CASSLDRVHEQYF
TRBV5-1	15	TRBJ2-3	once	CASSYQASGTDTQYF
TRBV7-9	16	TRBJ2-5	NA	CASSLVPSGGEETQYF
TRBV28	16	TRBJ1-1	NA	CASSPHGTIWYGEAFF
TRBV7-9	11	TRBJ2-7	NA	CASSVWDEQYF
TRBV2	14	TRBJ1-5	NA	CASRVDRGGQPQHF
TRBV10-3	13	TRBJ2-7	NA	CAISGGQDYEQYF
TRBV29-1	12	TRBJ2-1	NA	CSVEVRQEEQFF